This TCR beta chain is drawn from a study of early T cells in non-severe SARS-CoV-2 infection. Overall study: Unsorted whole blood bulk RNA was sequenced, with unpaired chains. Study-level findings and limits: Anti-spike CD8 responses were favored in VDJdb matching, and private and CD4 specificities were missed.

Each single cDNA molecule received a unique molecular identifier. Via MiXCR, TCRdb re-called the 5' RACE reads, giving one row per CDR3 protein. Of about 64,000 distinct CDR3 sequences listed, around 20% are singletons. Only a few counts were recorded for this clonotype. Its antigen is undetermined. After removal of 0 bases from V and 1 base from J, the junction contained 5 bases not matched to a gene. Germline V gene lookup returns CDR1 SGHTA and CDR2 FQGNSA. This CDR3 is built from 17 residues. This receptor was identified in an adult who was a healthcare worker with PCR-confirmed SARS-CoV-2 infection or an uninfected control (not recorded which). The chain links TRBV7-2 to TRBJ1-1, with TRBD1 identical over 10 bases. The material was whole blood, obtained at baseline. The CDR3 spells CASSLARQGARNTEAFF. The CDR3 nucleotides read TGTGCCAGCAGCTTAGCTAGACAGGGGGCGAGGAACACTGAAGCTTTCTTT.